The 17 T cell receptor beta chains listed next were all sequenced from one sample in a study of identical twins. TCRdb reprocessed the 5' RACE reads via MiXCR and lists one record per CDR3 protein. Of 700,000 or so distinct CDR3 sequences in the sample, less than 25% were seen once. The same data also went into a second study, on T cells expressing NK-cell markers.

Sequenced sample: PBMCs. The receptors shown here come from a woman aged 18-29 years in good health.

V usage is TRBV6-2 or TRBV6-3 and J usage is TRBJ2-5, with D unresolved. The CDR3 contains 14 residues. The germline V gene encodes CDR1 MNHEY and CDR2 SVGEGT. V dropped 2 bases and J dropped 0 bases, with 7 bases sitting between them. As DNA, the CDR3 is TGTGCCAGCAGTTACGAGGCCTACCAAGAGACCCAGTACTTC. Encoded protein: CASSYEAYQETQYF.

The V and J genes are TRBV5-1 and TRBJ2-5; no clear D gene. The germline gives CDR1 SGHRS, CDR2 YFSETQ. V lost 0 bases to trimming and J lost 2 bases, with 8 bases between them. The CDR3 is 14 residues long. The CDR3: CASSLGPFQETQYF. The CDR3 region has the DNA TGCGCCAGCAGCTTGGGACCTTTTCAAGAGACCCAGTACTTC.

This clonotype was seen more than once but under ten times. The chain combines TRBV27 with TRBJ2-3, with 11 bases matching TRBD2. CDR1 is MNHEY and CDR2 is SMNVEV in the germline V gene (reference sequence). This CDR3 is built from 19 residues. V shed 4 bases and J 2 bases; nucleotides not matched to a gene: 14. The CDR3 region has the DNA TGTGCCAGCAGTTCCTATTCGGGACTAGCGGCCGCCGACACAGATACGCAGTATTTT. Protein sequence: CASSSYSGLAAADTDTQYF.

This clonotype was counted between two and nine times. Here the CDR3 reads CSVISGTDNYGYTF. DNA of the CDR3: TGCAGCGTTATTAGCGGGACTGATAACTATGGCTACACCTTC. The chain joins TRBV29-1 to TRBJ1-2; possibly TRBD1 for D (5 bases). The CDR3 contains 14 residues. The germline V gene has CDR1 SQVTM and CDR2 ANQGSEA. The V gene lost 5 bases and the J gene lost 1 base, with 14 bases spanning the gap.

The V and J genes are TRBV5-6 and TRBJ2-1; a weak D match, TRBD1 (6 bases). The V end was cut by 2 bases, the J end by 0 bases, with 18 bases between. Germline loops: CDR1 SGHDT, CDR2 YYEEEE. CDR3 size: 18 residues. This CDR3 is CASSLPSQGLSSYNEQFF. In nucleotides, the CDR3 is TGTGCCAGCAGCTTACCCTCACAGGGCTTAAGCTCCTACAATGAGCAGTTCTTC. Full variable domain (remainder filled in from reference TRBV5-6 and TRBJ2-1): DAGVTQSPTHLIKTRGQQVTLRCSPKSGHDTVSWYQQALGQGPQFIFQYYEEEERQRGNFPDRFSGHQFPNYSSELNVNALLLGDSALYLCASSLPSQGLSSYNEQFFGPGTRLTVL.

The V and J genes are TRBV12-3 or TRBV12-4 and TRBJ2-1; 7 nucleotides align to TRBD2. The CDR3 is 12 amino acids. Germline trimming cut 8 bases from V and 6 bases from J; bases unmatched to any gene: 4. In DNA form, the CDR3 reads TGTGCCAGCGATACGGGGGGCAATGAGCAGTTCTTC. It translates to CASDTGGNEQFF.

This clonotype occurred a few times. The rearrangement links TRBV27 to TRBJ1-6; no clear D. CDR3 length: 12 residues. Trimming pared 2 bases from V and 9 bases from J, leaving 5 bases between. Germline loops: CDR1 MNHEY, CDR2 SMNVEV (reference sequence). CDR3 loop: CASSLPGSPLHF. The CDR3 DNA reads TGTGCCAGCAGTTTACCTGGTTCACCCCTCCACTTT.

The genes are TRBV10-3 and TRBJ2-7; no clear D. Per germline, CDR1 ENHRY and CDR2 SYGVKD. V was clipped by 4 bases and J by 2 bases, with 9 bases between them. CDR3 length: 13 residues. The CDR3 loop is CAISVRAAYEQYF. The CDR3 nucleotides are TGTGCCATCAGTGTTAGGGCAGCCTACGAGCAGTACTTC.

The chain couples TRBV3-1 to TRBJ2-1; 7 bases align to TRBD2. V shed 4 bases and J 1 base; nucleotides not matched to a gene: 4. This CDR3 comprises 15 residues. Germline values: CDR1 LGHDT, CDR2 YNNKEL (reference sequence). Here the CDR3 DNA reads TGTGCCAGCAGCCCCGCGGGAGAATCCTACAATGAGCAGTTCTTC. This sequence encodes CASSPAGESYNEQFF.

This clonotype came up a few times. The chain uses TRBV27 and TRBJ2-1, with D maybe TRBD1 (5 bases). Germline CDR1 is MNHEY and CDR2 is SMNVEV (reference sequence). This CDR3 contains 15 residues. The germline V and J ends were trimmed by 5 bases and 1 base, with 12 bases remaining between them. This CDR3 is CASSRNQGSYNEQFF. The CDR3 DNA reads as TGTGCCAGCAGTAGGAACCAGGGATCCTACAATGAGCAGTTCTTC.

The chain has TRBV20-1 and TRBJ2-7, with TRBD2 matching over 7 bases. V lost 6 bases, J lost 5 bases, and 10 bases stayed unmatched. Per germline, CDR1 DFQATT and CDR2 SNEGSKA (reference sequence). The CDR3 length is 13 residues. CDR3 nucleotide sequence: TGCAGTGCGGTTGGGGGGGTGGTCCACGAGCAGTACTTC. Its translation: CSAVGGVVHEQYF.

This clonotype was observed a handful of times. The rearrangement joins TRBV12-3 or TRBV12-4 to TRBJ1-1, with a possible D match to TRBD1 (5 bases). Trimming removed 2 bases at V and 6 bases at J, with 13 bases between. The CDR3 contains 14 residues. For the CDR3, the DNA is TGTGCCAGCAGTTTATCGGGGGGGGGAGCTGAAGCTTTCTTT. Translating gives CASSLSGGGAEAFF.

This clonotype has just a few counts. J is TRBJ1-3 and V is TRBV6-1; no clear D. Germline CDR1 is MNHNS and CDR2 is SASEGT. The CDR3 is 15 residues long. V was pared by 6 bases and J by 1 base, with 13 bases between. The CDR3 DNA reads TGTGCCAGCAGCCCCGTCGGGTATTCTGGAAACACCATATATTTT. This codes for CASSPVGYSGNTIYF.

This clonotype has a count of ten or more. At one boundary the junction diverges from the germline segment, which might be a read error. The rearrangement uses TRBV5-1 and TRBJ2-1; 10 bases map to TRBD2. This CDR3 region has 16 residues. Germline V CDR1 and CDR2: SGHRS, YFSETQ. CDR3 protein: CASSSLAGSSYNEQFF. The CDR3 DNA reads as TGTGCCAGTAGTTCACTAGCGGGGAGCTCCTACAATGAGCAGTTCTTC.

This clonotype turned up a few times. CDR3 in DNA: TGTGCCAGCAGCTTGCGGACAGGGAAAAACATTCAGTACTTC. Translating gives CASSLRTGKNIQYF. The rearrangement joins TRBV3-1 to TRBJ2-4; TRBD1 matches at 8 bases. CDR3 length: 14 amino acids. The J segment lost 4 bases and the V segment lost 5 bases, leaving 4 bases of the junction unmatched. Germline CDR1 LGHDT, CDR2 YNNKEL (reference sequence).

This sequence joins TRBV4-3 and TRBJ2-2; 10 nucleotides match TRBD1. Trimming cost V 1 base and J 3 bases; bases outside gene matches: 5. The CDR3 covers 17 residues. The V gene's germline CDR1 is LGHNA and CDR2 YSLEER. The DNA for the CDR3 is TGCGCCAGCAGCCAAGGGGCTGGGACAGGGGACACCGGGGAGCTGTTTTTT. Amino acid sequence: CASSQGAGTGDTGELFF.

The rearrangement uses TRBV15 and TRBJ2-1, with 9 positions matching TRBD1. V dropped 4 bases and J dropped 7; count of bases not matched to a gene: 5. Germline lookup yields CDR1 LNHNV and CDR2 YYDKDF (reference sequence). The CDR3 loop spans 14 amino acids. CDR3 region: CATSIGTGPNEQFF. The CDR3 bases are TGTGCCACCAGCATCGGGACAGGGCCGAATGAGCAGTTCTTC.